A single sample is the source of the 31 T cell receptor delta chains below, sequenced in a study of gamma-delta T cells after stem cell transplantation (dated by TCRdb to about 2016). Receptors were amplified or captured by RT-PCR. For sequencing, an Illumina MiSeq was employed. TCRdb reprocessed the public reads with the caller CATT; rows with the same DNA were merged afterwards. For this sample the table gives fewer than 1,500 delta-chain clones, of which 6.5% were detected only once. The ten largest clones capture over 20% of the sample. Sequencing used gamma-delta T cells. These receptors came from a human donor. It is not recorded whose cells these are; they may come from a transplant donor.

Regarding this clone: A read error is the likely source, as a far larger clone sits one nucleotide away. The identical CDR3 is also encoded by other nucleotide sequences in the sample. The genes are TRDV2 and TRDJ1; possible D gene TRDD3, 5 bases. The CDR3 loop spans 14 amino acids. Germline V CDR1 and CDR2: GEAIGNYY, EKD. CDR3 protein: CACDSLLETDKLIF. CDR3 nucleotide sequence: TGTGCCTGCGACAGTCTACTGGAGACCGATAAACTCATCTTT.

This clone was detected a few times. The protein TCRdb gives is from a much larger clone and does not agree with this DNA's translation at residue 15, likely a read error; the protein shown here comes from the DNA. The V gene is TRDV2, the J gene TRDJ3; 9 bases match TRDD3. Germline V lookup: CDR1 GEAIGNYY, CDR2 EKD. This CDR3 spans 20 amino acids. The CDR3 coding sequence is TGTGCCTGTGACCCATTACTGGGGGAGGAAAGCTCCTGGGACGCCCGACAGATGTTTTTC. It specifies CACDPLLGEESSWDARQMFF.

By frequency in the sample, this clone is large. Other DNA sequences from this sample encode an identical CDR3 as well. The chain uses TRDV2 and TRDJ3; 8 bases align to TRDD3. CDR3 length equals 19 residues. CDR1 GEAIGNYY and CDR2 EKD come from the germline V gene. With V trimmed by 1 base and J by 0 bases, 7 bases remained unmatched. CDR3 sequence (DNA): TGTGCCTGTGACACGTCTGGGGGACCGAGCTCCTGGGACACCCGACAGATGTTTTTC. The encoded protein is CACDTSGGPSSWDTRQMFF.

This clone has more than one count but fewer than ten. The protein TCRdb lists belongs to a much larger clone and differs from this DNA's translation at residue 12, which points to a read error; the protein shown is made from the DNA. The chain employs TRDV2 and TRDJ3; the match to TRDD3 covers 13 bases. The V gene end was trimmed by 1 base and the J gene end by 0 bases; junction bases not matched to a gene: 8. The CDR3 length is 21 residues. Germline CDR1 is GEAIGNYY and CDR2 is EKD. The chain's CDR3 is CACDTISTGGYGSWDTRQMFF. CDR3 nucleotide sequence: TGTGCCTGTGACACTATCAGTACTGGGGGATACGGCTCCTGGGACACCCGACAGATGTTTTTC.

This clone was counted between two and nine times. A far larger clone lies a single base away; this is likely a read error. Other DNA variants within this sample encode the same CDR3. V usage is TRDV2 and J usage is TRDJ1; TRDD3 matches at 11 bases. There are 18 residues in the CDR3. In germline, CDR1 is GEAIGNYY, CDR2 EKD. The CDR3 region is CACDSLMGDTLYTDKLIF. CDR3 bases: TGCGCCTGTGACTCCCTAATGGGGGATACGCTCTACACCGATAAACTCATCTTT.

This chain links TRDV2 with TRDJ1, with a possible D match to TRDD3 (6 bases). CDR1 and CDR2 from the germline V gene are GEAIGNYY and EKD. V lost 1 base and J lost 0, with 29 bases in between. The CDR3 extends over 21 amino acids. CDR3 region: CACDTLRGGGPDRPYTDKLIF. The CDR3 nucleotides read TGTGCCTGTGACACTCTAAGGGGTGGGGGTCCCGATCGCCCGTACACCGATAAACTCATCTTT.

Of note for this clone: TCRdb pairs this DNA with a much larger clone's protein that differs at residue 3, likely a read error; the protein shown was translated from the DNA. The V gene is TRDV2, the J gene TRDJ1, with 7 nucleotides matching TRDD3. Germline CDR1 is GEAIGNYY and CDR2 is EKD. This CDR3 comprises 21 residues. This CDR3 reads CARDTVKAGDRRSTYTDKLIF. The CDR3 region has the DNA TGTGCCCGTGACACCGTCAAAGCTGGGGATAGGAGGTCGACGTACACCGATAAACTCATCTTT.

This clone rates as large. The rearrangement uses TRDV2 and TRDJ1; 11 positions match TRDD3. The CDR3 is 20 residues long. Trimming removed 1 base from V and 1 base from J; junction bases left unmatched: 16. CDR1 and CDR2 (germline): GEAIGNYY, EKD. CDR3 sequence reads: CACDTIKDWGITASTDKLIF. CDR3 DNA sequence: TGTGCCTGTGACACGATCAAGGACTGGGGGATAACCGCTAGCACCGATAAACTCATCTTT.

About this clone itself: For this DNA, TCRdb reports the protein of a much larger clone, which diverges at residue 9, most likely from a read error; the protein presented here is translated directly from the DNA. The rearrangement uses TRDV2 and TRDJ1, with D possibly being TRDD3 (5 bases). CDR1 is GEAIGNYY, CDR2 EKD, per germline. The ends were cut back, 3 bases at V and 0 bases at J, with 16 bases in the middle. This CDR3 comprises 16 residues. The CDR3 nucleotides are TGTGCCTGTGACTCGATGGAGGGGAGGAACACCGATAAACTCATCTTT. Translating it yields CACDSMEGRNTDKLIF.

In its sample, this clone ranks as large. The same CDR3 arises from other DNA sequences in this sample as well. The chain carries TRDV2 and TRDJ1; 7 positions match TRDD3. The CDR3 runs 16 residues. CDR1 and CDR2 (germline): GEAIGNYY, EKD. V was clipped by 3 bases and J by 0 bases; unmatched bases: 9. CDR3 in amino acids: CACDHLTGDHTDKLIF. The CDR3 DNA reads TGTGCCTGTGACCACCTTACTGGGGACCACACCGATAAACTCATCTTT.

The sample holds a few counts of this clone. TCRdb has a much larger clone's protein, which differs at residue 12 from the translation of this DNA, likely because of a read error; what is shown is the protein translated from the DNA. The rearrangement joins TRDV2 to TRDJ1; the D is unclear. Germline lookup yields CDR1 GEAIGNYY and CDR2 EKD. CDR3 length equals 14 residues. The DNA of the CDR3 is TGTGCCTGCTACACCCTGATGAATACCGATAAACCCATCTTT. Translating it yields CACYTLMNTDKPIF.

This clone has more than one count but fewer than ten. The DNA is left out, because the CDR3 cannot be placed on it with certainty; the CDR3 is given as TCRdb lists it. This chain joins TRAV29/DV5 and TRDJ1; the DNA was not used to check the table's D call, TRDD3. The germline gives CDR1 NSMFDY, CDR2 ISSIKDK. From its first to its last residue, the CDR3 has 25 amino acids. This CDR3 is CSVLLCSKRGGVPYWGSPYTDKLIF.

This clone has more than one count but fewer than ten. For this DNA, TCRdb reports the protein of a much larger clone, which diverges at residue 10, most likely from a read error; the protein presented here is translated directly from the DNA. The CDR3 DNA reads as TGTGCCTGTGACACCATTCCTACTGGGAGAGAAACCGATAAACTCATCTTT. This sequence encodes CACDTIPTGRETDKLIF. The rearrangement links TRDV2 to TRDJ1; D is perhaps TRDD2 (7 bases). This CDR3 has 17 amino acids. CDR1 and CDR2 (germline): GEAIGNYY, EKD. V was cut by 0 bases and J by 2 bases, with 18 bases left in between.

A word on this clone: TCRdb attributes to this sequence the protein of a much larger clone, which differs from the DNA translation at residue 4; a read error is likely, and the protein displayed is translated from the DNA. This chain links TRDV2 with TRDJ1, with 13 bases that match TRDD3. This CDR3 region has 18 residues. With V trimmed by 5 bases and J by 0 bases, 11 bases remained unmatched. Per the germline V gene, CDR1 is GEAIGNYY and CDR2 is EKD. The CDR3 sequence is CACGTITGGYEYTDKLIF. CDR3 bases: TGTGCCTGTGGCACTATTACTGGGGGATACGAGTACACCGATAAACTCATCTTT.

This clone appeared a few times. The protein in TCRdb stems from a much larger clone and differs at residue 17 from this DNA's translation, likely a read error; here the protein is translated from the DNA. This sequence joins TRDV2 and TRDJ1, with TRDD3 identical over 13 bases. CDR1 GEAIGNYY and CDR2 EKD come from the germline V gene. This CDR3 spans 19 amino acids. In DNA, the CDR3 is TGTGCCTGTGACACCGTGGGCACTGGGGGATACGATAGCACCGATAAACCCATCTTT. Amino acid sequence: CACDTVGTGGYDSTDKPIF.

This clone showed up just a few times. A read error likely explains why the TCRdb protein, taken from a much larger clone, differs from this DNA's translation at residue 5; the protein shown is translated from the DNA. The CDR3 is CACDALGDTRTDKLIF. DNA for the CDR3: TGTGCCTGTGACGCACTGGGGGATACGCGGACCGATAAACTCATCTTT. The genes are TRDV2 and TRDJ1; 13 bases fit TRDD3. The CDR3 loop spans 16 amino acids. V shed 3 bases and J 2 bases; nucleotides not matched to a gene: 5. The germline V gene encodes CDR1 GEAIGNYY and CDR2 EKD.

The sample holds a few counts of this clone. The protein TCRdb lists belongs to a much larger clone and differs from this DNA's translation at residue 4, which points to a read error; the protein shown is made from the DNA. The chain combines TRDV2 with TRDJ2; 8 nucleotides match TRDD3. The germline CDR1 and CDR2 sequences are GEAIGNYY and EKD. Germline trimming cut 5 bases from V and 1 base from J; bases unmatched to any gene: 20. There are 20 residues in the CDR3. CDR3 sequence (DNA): TGTGCCTGTGGCCCGGTTTCCTGGGGGACCCCCGAGGGTTTGACAGCACAACTCTTCTTT. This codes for CACGPVSWGTPEGLTAQLFF.

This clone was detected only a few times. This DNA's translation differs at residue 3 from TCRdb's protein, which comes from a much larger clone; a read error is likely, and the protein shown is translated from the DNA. The CDR3 loop reads CARDRVGAHTDKLIF. In DNA, the CDR3 is TGTGCCCGTGACAGGGTTGGGGCCCACACCGATAAACTCATCTTT. The V and J genes are TRDV2 and TRDJ1; D may be TRDD3 (5 bases). Germline V gene data show CDR1 as GEAIGNYY and CDR2 as EKD. The CDR3 runs to 15 residues.

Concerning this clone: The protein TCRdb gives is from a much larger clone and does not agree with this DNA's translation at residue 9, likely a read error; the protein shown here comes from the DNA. CDR3 loop: CACDIVLGGKGSTDKLIF. CDR3 in DNA: TGTGCCTGTGACATCGTACTGGGGGGTAAGGGGTCCACCGATAAACTCATCTTT. The rearrangement uses TRDV2 and TRDJ1; 8 bases map to TRDD3. CDR1 and CDR2 (germline): GEAIGNYY, EKD. The CDR3 totals 18 residues. Germline trimming cut 2 bases from V and 1 base from J; bases unmatched to any gene: 14.

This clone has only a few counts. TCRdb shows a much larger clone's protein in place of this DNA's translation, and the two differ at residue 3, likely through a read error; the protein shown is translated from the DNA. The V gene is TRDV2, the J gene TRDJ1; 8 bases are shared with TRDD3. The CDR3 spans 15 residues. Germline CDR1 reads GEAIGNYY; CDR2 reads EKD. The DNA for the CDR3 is TGTGCCCGTGACACCGTGGGGGATTATCCTGATAAACTCATCTTT. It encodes CARDTVGDYPDKLIF.

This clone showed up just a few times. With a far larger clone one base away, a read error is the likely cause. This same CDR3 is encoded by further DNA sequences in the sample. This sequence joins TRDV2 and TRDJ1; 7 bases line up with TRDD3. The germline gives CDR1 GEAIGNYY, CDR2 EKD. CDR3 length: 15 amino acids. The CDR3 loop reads CACDSLGAYTDKLIF. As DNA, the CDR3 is TGCGCCTGTGACTCCCTGGGGGCCTACACCGATAAACTCATCTTT.

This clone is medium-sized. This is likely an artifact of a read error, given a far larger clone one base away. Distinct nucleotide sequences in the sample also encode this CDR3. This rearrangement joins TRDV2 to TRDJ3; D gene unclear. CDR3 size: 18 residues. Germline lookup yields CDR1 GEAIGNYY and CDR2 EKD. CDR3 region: CACDTVSTRSWDTRQMFF. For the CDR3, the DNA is TGTGCCTGCGACACCGTAAGTACCCGCTCCTGGGACACCCGACAGATGTTTTTC.

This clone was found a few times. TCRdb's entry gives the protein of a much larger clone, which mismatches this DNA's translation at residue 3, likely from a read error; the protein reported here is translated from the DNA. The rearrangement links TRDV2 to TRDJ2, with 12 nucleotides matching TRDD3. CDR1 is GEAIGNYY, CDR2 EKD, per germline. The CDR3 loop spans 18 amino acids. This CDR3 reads CARDPVLGDTVLTAQLFF. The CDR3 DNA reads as TGTGCCCGTGACCCAGTACTGGGGGATACCGTTTTGACAGCACAACTCTTCTTT.

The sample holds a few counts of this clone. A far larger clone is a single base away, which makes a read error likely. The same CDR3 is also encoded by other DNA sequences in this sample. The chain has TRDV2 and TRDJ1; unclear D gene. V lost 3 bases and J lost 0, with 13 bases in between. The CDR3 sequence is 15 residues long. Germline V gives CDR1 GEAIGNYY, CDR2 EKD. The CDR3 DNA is TGTGCCTGTGACGCTCTACTAAAATACACCGATAAACTCATCTTT. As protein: CACDALLKYTDKLIF.

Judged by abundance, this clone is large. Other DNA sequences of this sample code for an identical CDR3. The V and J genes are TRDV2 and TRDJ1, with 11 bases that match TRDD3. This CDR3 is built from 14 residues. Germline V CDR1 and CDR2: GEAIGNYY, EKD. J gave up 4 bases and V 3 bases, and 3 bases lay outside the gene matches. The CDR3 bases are TGTGCCTGTGACGTACTGGGGGATAGCGATAAACTCATCTTT. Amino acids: CACDVLGDSDKLIF.

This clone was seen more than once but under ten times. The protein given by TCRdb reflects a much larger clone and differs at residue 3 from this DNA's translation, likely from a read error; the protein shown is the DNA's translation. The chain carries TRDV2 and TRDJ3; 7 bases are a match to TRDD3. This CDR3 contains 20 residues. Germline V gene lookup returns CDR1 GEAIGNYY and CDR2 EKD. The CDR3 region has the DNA TGTGCCCGTGACACCTTACTGGGGCCCCGGGGGTCCTGGGACACCCGACAGATGTTTTTC. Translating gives CARDTLLGPRGSWDTRQMFF.

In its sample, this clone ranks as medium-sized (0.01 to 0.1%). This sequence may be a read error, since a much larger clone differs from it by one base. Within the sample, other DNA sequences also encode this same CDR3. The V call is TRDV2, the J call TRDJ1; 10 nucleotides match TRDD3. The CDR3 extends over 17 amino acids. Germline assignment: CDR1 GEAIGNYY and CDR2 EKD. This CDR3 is CACDTVLGDMYTDKLIF. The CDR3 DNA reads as TGTGCCTGTGACACCGTTCTGGGGGATATGTACACCGATAAACTCATTTTT.

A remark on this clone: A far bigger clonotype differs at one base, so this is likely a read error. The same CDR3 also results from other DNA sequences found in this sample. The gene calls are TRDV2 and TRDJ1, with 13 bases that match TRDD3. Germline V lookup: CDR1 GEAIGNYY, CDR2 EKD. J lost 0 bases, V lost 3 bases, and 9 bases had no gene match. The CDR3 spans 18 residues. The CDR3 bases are TGTGCCTGTGACCCATTACTGGGGGATACGCGGGACACCGATAAACTCATCTTT. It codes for CACDPLLGDTRDTDKLIF.

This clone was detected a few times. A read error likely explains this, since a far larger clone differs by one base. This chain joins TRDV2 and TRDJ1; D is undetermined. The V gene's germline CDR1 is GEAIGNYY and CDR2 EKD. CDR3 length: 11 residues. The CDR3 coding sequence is TGTGCCCGTGACAAGGGGGATAAACTCATCTTT. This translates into CARDKGDKLIF.

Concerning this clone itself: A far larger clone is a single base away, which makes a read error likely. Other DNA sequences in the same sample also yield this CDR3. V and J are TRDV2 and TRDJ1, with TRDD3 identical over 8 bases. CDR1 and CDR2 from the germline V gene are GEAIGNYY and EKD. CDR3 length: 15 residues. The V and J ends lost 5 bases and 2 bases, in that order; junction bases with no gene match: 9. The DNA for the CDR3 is TGTGCCTGTGGTACACTGGGGGCCCCTACCGATAAACTCATCTTT. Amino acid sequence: CACGTLGAPTDKLIF.

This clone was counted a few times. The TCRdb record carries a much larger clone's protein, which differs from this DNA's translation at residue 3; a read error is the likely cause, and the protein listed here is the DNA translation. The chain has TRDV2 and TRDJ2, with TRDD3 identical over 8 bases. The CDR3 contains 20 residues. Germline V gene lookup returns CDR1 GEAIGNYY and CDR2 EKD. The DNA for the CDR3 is TGTGCCCGTGACCCGGTTTCCTGGGGGACCCCCGAGGGTTTGACAGCACAACTCTTCTTT. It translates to CARDPVSWGTPEGLTAQLFF.